This TCR beta chain is from a study of T cell responses to AZD1222 COVID-19 vaccine. TCRdb's copy holds only in-frame clones and misses some; the assay was immunoSEQ multiplex PCR. The sample shows about 83,000 clones, around 87% of them seen only once. Here the sequenced sample was peripheral blood, taken on day 0 of MenACWY control vaccination. This clonotype originated in an adult in good health.

The CDR3 loop is CASRLGDTSGRARRETQYF. For the CDR3, the DNA is TGTGCAAGTCGCTTAGGAGATACTAGCGGGAGGGCCCGTAGAGAGACCCAGTACTTC. This chain joins TRBV12-2 and TRBJ2-5; TRBD2 is taken as the D call from the table, unchecked against the DNA. TRBV12-2 is deemed a pseudogene. The CDR3 consists of 19 residues.